This entry lists 5 T cell receptor beta chains sequenced from one sample in a study of T cell responses to AZD1222 COVID-19 vaccine. The repertoire was sequenced with immunoSEQ multiplex PCR; TCRdb's copy has only in-frame clones and lacks some. The repertoire includes about 81,000 clones, about nine tenths of them detected once, and around a tenth sits in the top ten. Here the sequenced sample was peripheral blood, taken 28 days after the second AZD1222 dose. These receptors were collected from an adult who received the AZD1222 COVID-19 vaccine.

This chain connects TRBV9 to TRBJ2-7; D remains ambiguous. The germline V gene encodes CDR1 SGDLS and CDR2 YYNGEE. The CDR3 runs to 13 residues. V was trimmed by 4 bases and J by 7 bases, leaving 15 bases between them. The CDR3 DNA reads TGTGCCAGCAGCACCTCCTTAATAGGGGAGCAGTACTTC. Its translation is CASSTSLIGEQYF. Full variable domain (remainder filled in from reference TRBV9 and TRBJ2-7): DSGVTQTPKHLITATGQRVTLRCSPRSGDLSVYWYQQSLDQGLQFLIQYYNGEERAKGNILERFSAQQFPDLHSELNLSSLELGDSALYFCASSTSLIGEQYFGPGTRLTVT.

The chain links TRBV29-1 to TRBJ1-2, with D possibly matching TRBD1 (5 bases). The V gene's germline CDR1 is SQVTM and CDR2 ANQGSEA. Trimming cost V 0 bases and J 8 bases, with 16 bases left between them. CDR3 length: 14 amino acids. The CDR3 DNA is TGCAGCGTTGAAGATCCGGGACGCAACTTGGGCTACACCTTC. The encoded protein is CSVEDPGRNLGYTF.

The chain employs TRBV6-1 and TRBJ2-5; 9 bases match TRBD1. CDR1 is MNHNS, CDR2 SASEGT, per germline. The CDR3 loop spans 14 amino acids. J was trimmed by 3 bases and V by 6 bases; bases with no gene match: 5. CDR3 nucleotide sequence: TGTGCCAGCAGGCCGGGACAGGGAAAAGAGACCCAGTACTTC. Protein sequence: CASRPGQGKETQYF.

The chain links TRBV28 to TRBJ2-3, with TRBD2 matching 10 bases. Germline V lookup: CDR1 MDHEN, CDR2 SYDVKM. With V trimmed by 2 bases and J by 7 bases, 21 bases remained unmatched. CDR3 size: 20 residues. Written as DNA, the CDR3 is TGTGCCAGCAGTTTACCGCCGGGACTAGCGTCCCGTGTGGGTTCGAATACGCAGTATTTT. Residues: CASSLPPGLASRVGSNTQYF. The full variable domain, with the rest looked up from reference TRBV28 and TRBJ2-3, is DVKVTQSSRYLVKRTGEKVFLECVQDMDHENMFWYRQDPGLGLRLIYFSYDVKMKEKGDIPEGYSVSREKKERFSLILESASTNQTSMYLCASSLPPGLASRVGSNTQYFGPGTRLTVL.

V usage is TRBV18 and J usage is TRBJ2-3; 12 bases fit TRBD2. Per the germline V gene, CDR1 is KGHSH and CDR2 is LQKENI. The J segment lost 1 base and the V segment lost 3 bases, leaving 11 bases of the junction unmatched. The CDR3 spans 19 residues. CDR3 sequence: CASSPFGLAGSGGTDTQYF. In DNA, the CDR3 is TGTGCCAGCTCACCGTTTGGACTAGCGGGAAGCGGGGGCACAGATACGCAGTATTTT.